This TCR beta chain was recovered during a study of neurological immune-mediated disorders. With 4 bases clipped from V and 6 bases from J, the junction kept 7 bases outside the gene matches. There are 16 residues in the CDR3. Germline V CDR1 and CDR2: SGHRS, YFSETQ. The team produced cDNA through 5'RACE using 10-nucleotide random UMIs. TCRdb re-called the 5' RACE reads with MiXCR, one entry per CDR3 protein. This table has about 40,000 distinct CDR3 sequences, roughly 2.5% appearing once. This clonotype was counted many times. The TCR was taken from a man aged 45 to 65 with multiple sclerosis. J is TRBJ2-1 and V is TRBV5-1, with 13 nucleotides matching TRBD2. Sequencing was done on a sample of PBMCs. In DNA, the CDR3 is TGCGCCAGCAGCACCCGGACTAGCGGGGGATTCAATGAGCAGTTCTTC. As protein: CASSTRTSGGFNEQFF.